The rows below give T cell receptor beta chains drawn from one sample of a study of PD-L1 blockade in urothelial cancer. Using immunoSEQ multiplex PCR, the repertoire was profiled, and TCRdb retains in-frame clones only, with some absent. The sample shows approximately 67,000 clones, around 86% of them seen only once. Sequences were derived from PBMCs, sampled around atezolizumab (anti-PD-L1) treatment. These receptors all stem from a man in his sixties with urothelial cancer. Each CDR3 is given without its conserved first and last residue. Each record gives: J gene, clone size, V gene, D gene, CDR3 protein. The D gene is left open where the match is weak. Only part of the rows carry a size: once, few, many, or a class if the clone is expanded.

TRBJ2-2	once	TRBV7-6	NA	ASSSPGVSNTGELF
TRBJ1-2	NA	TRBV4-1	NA	ASSQADTNYGYT
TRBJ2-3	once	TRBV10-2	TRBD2	ASSESGGGDRGTDTQY
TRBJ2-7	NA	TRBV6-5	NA	ASSYSSGGPYEQY
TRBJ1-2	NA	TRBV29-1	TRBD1	SVESQQGANGYT
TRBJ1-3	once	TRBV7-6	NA	ASSSLSGNTIY
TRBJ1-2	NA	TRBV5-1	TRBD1	ASSPRTQGVEGYT
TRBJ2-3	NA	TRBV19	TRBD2	ASTRGTSGGPDTQY
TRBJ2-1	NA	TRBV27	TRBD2	ASHTSGRPTGEQF
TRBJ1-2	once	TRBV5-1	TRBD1	ASSLGIEGQGNYGYT
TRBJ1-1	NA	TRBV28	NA	ASSSPGGRGNTEAF
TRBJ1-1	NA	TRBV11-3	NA	ASSRGGPEAF
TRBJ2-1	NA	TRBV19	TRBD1	ATLPRTGRNNEQF
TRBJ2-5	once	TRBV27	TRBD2	ASSPSGTSGGARETQY
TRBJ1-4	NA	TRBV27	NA	ASTPQGHTNEKLF
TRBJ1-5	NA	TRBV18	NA	ASSPGTGRNQPQH
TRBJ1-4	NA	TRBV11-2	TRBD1	ASSLGNRGGSTNEKLF
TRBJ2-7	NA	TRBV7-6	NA	ASSPRVGSYEQY
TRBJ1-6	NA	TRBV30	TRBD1	AWSQNRGSNSPLH
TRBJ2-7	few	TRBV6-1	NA	ASSERGGPSYEQY
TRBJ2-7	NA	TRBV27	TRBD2	ASSPLGGEGEQY
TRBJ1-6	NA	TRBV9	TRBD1	ASSPNPGTGDSPLH
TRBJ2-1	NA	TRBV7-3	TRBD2	ASSLKALAGDNSSYNEQF
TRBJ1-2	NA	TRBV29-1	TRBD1	SVGTENYGYT
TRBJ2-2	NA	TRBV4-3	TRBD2	ASSPLAGVTGELF
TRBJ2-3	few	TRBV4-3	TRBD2	ASSPSGGAGTQY
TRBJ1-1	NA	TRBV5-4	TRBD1	ATKMNRGLSEAF
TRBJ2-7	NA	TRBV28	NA	ASSVDKGSYEQY
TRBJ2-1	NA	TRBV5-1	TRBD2	ASSLVSPTSGGLNEQF
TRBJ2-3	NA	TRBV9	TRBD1	ASSPRTGSTDTQY
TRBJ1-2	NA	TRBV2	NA	AGIWQGDYGYT
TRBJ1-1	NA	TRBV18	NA	ASSVDSENTEAF
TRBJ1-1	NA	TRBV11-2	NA	ASDPGGIGEAF
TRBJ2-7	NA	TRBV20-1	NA	SAHRGGMYN
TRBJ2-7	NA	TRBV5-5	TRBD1	ASSWRQGSYEQY
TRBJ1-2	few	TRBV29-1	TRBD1	SASQSGGAFGYT
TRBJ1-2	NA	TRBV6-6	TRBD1	ASRPGQGRSYGYT
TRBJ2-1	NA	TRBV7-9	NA	ASSLLAYPEQF
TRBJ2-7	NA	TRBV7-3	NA	ASSLGAVSSYEQY
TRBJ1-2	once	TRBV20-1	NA	SAFTGGYT
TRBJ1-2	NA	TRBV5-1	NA	ASSLVQGSNYGYT
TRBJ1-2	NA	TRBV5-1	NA	ASSSQVDYGYT
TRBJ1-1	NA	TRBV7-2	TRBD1	ASSFKQGGAEAF
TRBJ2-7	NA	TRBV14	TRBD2	ASSMGGGRYEQY